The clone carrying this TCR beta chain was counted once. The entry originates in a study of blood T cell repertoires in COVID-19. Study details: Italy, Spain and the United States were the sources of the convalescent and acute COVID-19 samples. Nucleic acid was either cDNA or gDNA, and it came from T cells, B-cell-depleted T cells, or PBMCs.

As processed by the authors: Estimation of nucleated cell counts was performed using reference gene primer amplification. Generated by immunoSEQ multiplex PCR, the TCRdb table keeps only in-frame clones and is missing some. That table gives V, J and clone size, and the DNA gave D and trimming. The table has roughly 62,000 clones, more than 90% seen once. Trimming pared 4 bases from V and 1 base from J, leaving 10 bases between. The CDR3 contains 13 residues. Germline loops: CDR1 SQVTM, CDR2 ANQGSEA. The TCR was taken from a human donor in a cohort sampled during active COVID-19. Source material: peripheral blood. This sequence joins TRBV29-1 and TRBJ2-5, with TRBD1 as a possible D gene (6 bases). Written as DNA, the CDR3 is TGCAGCGTTGTACGGACAGTCCAAGAGACCCAGTACTTC. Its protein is CSVVRTVQETQYF.